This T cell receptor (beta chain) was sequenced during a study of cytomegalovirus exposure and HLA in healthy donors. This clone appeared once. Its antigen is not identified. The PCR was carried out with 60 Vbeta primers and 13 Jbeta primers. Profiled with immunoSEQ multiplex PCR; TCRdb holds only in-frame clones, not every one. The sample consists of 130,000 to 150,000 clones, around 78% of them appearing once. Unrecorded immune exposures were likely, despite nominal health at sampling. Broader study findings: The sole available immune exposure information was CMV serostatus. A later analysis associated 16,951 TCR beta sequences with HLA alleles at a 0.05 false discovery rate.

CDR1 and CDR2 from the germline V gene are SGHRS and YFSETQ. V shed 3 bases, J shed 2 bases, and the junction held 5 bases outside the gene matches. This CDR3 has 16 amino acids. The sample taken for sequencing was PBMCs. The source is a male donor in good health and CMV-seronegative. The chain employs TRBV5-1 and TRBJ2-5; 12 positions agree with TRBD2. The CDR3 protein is CASSSTLAGGQETQYF. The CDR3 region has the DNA TGCGCCAGCAGCTCAACACTAGCGGGAGGACAAGAGACCCAGTACTTC.